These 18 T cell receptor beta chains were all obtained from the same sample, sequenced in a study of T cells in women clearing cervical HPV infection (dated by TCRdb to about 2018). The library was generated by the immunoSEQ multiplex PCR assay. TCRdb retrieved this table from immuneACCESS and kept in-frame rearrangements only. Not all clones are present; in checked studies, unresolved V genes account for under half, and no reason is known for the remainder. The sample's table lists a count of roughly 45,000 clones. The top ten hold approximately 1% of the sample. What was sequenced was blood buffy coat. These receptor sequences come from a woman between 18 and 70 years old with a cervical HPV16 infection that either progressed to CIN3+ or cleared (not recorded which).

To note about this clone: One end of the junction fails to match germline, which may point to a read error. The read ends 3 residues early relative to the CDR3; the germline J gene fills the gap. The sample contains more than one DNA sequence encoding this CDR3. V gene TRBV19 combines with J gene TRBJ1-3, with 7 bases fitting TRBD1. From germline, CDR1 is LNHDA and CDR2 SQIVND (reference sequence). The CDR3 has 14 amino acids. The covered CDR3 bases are TGTGCCAGTAGCGCGACAGGGAGCGGAAACACT. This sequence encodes CASSATGSGNT. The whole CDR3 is CASSATGSGNTIYF.

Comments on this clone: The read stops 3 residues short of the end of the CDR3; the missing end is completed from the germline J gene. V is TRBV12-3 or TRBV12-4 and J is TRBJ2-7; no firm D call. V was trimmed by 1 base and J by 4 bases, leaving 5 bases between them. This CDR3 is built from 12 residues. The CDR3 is CASSLGLYEQYF. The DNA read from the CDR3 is TGTGCCAGCAGTTTAGGTTTATACGAG.

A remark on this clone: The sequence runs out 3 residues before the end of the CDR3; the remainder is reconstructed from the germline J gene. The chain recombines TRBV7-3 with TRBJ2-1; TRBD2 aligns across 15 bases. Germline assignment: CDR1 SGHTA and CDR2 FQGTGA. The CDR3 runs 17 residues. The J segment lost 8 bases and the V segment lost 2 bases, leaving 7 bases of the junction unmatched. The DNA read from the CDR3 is TGTGCCAGCAGCTTAGGACTAGCGGGGGGGCGGTACCATGAG. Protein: CASSLGLAGGRYHE. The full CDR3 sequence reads CASSLGLAGGRYHEQFF.

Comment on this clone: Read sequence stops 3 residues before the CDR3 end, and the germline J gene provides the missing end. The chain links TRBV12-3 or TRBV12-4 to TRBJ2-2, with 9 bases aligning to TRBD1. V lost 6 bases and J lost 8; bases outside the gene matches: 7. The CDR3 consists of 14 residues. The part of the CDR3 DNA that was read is TGTGCCAGCAGGGAACAGGGGGCAGTAGGGGAG. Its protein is CASREQGAVGE. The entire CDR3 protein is CASREQGAVGELFF.

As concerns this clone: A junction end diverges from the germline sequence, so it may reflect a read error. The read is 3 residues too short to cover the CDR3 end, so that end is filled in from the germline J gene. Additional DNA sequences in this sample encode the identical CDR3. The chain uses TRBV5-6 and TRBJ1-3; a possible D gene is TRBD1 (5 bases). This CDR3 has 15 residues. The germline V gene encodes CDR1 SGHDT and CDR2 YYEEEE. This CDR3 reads CASSSGGTGGNTIYF. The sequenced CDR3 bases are TGTGCCAGCAGCTCGGGGGGGACGGGTGGAAACACT.

CDR3 bases read: TGCGCCAGCAGCCCCCCCTCGACAGAAAGCTCCTACGAG. It specifies CASSPPSTESSYE. The CDR3 reads in full as CASSPPSTESSYEQYF. This chain connects TRBV5-1 to TRBJ2-7; a possible D gene is TRBD1 (5 bases). The read ends 3 residues shy of where the CDR3 ends; the end is completed using the germline J gene. The V end was cut by 4 bases, the J end by 0 bases, with 17 bases between. Germline loops: CDR1 SGHRS, CDR2 YFSETQ. This CDR3 spans 16 amino acids.

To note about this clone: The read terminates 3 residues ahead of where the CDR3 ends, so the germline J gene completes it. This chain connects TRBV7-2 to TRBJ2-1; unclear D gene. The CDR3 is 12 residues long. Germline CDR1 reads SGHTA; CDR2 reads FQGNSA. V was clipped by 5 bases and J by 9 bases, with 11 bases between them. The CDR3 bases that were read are TGTGCCAGCAGCCATCAATACGGTGAG. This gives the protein CASSHQYGE. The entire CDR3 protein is CASSHQYGEQFF. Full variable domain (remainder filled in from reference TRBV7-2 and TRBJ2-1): GAGVSQSPSNKVTEKGKDVELRCDPISGHTALYWYRQSLGQGLEFLIYFQGNSAPDKSGLPSDRFSAERTGGSVSTLTIQRTQQEDSAVYLCASSHQYGEQFFGPGTRLTVL.

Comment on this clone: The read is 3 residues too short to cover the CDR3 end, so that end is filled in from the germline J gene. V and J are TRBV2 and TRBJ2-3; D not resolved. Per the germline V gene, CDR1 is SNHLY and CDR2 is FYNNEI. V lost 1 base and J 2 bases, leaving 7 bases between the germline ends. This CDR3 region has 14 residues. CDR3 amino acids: CASSEGVLTDTQYF. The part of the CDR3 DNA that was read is TGTGCCAGCAGTGAAGGTGTACTCACAGATACG.

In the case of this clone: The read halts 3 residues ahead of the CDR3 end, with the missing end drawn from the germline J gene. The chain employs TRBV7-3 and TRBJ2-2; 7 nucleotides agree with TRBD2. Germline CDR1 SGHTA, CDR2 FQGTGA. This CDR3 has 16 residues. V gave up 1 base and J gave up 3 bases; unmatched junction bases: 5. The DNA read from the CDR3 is TGTGCCAGCAGCTTAATGGGCGGGGGTGACACCGGGGAG. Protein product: CASSLMGGGDTGE. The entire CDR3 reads CASSLMGGGDTGELFF.

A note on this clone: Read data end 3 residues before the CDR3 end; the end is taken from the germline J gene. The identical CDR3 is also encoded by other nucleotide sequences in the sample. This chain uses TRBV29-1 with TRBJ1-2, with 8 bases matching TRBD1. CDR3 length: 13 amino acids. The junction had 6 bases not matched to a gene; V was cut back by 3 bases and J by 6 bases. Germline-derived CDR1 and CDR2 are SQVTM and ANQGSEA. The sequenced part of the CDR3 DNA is TGCAGCGTTGAGGGGCAGGGGGCGGATGGC. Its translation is CSVEGQGADG. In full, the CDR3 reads CSVEGQGADGYTF.

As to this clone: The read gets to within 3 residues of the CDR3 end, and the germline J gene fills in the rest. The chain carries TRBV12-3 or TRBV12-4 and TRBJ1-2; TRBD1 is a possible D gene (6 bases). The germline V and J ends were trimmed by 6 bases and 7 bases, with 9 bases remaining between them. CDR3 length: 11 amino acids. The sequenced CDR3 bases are TGTGCCAGCAGCACCAGGGGTGGC. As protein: CASSTRGG. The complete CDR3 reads CASSTRGGYTF.

The part of the CDR3 DNA that was read is TGTGCCAGCAGCTTGGCCCCGGGGGTGGCTGGAAACACC. Translated, it gives CASSLAPGVAGNT. The CDR3 reads in full as CASSLAPGVAGNTIYF. This chain links TRBV5-4 with TRBJ1-3; perhaps TRBD1 as D (5 bases). The read falls 3 residues short of the CDR3 end, and the missing part is taken from the germline J gene. Per the germline V gene, CDR1 is SGHNT and CDR2 is YYREEE (reference sequence). The ends were cut back, 0 bases at V and 2 bases at J, with 12 bases in the middle. CDR3 length equals 16 residues. Variable domain in full (rest from reference TRBV5-4 and TRBJ1-3): ETGVTQSPTHLIKTRGQQVTLRCSSQSGHNTVSWYQQALGQGPQFIFQYYREEENGRGNFPPRFSGLQFPNYSSELNVNALELDDSALYLCASSLAPGVAGNTIYFGEGSWLTVV.

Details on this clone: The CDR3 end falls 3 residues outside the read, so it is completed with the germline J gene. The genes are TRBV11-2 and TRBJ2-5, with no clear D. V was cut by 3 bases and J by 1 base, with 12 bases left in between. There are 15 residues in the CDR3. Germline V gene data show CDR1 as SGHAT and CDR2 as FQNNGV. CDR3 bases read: TGTGCCAGCAGCTTGGGTCCCACAGCCCAAGAGACC. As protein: CASSLGPTAQET. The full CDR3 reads CASSLGPTAQETQYF.

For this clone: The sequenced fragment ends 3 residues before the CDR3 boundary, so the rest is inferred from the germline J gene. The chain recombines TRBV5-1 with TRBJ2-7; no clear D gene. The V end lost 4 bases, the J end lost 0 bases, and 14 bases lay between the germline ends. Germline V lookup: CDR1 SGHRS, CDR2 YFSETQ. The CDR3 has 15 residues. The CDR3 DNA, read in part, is TGCGCCAGCAGCCCCGTACCCGGGTTCTCCTACGAG. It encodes CASSPVPGFSYE. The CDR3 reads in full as CASSPVPGFSYEQYF.

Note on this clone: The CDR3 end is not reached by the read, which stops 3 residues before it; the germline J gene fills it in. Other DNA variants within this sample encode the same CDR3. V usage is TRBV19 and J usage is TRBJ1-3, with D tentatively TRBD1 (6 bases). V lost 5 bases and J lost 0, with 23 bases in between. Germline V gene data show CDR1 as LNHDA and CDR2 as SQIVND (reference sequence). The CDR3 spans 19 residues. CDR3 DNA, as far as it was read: TGTGCCAGTAGTCCAGGGGTTAGTTCCCGCCGAGGCTCTGGAAACACC. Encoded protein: CASSPGVSSRRGSGNT. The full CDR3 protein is CASSPGVSSRRGSGNTIYF.

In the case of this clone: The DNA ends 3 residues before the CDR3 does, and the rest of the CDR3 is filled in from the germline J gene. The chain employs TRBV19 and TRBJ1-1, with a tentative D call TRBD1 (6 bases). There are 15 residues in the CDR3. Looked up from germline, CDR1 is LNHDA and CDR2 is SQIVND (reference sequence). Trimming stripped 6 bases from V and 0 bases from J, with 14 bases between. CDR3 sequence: CASSLTGLLNTEAFF. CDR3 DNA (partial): TGTGCCAGTAGCCTAACAGGGCTCTTGAACACTGAA.

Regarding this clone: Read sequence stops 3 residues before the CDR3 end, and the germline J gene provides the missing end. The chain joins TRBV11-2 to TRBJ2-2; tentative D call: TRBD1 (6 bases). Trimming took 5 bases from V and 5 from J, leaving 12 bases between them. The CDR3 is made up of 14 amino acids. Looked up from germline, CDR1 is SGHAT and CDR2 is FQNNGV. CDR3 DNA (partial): TGTGCCAGCAGCCCACAGGGCGGTACCGGGGAG. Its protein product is CASSPQGGTGE. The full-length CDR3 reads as CASSPQGGTGELFF.

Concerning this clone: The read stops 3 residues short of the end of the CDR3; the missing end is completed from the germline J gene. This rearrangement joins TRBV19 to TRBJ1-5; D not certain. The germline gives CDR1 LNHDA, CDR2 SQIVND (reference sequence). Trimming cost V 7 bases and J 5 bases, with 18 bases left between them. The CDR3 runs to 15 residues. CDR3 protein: CASIGGGPLDQPQHF. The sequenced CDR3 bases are TGTGCCAGTATAGGTGGAGGGCCCCTTGATCAGCCC.